Listed below are T cell receptor beta chains from one sample, sequenced in a study of cytomegalovirus exposure and HLA in healthy donors. Sequencing was performed with immunoSEQ multiplex PCR; in TCRdb, only in-frame clones are kept and a portion is missing. Of about 120,000 clones listed, 60% to 70% are singletons. The specimen sequenced was PBMCs. The receptor set was obtained from a middle-aged woman in good health and CMV-seropositive. CDR3s include the opening cysteine and the closing phenylalanine or tryptophan. D genes are given only for firm matches. Only some rows state a clone size, as once, few, many or a class for expanded clones.

j_call,clone_size,v_call,d_call,cdr3_aa
TRBJ2-7,NA,TRBV5-1,TRBD2,CASSYGTSVSYEQYF
TRBJ2-7,NA,TRBV6-5,NA,CASSYNGGTYEQYF
TRBJ2-1,NA,TRBV5-5,TRBD2,CASSLGLRGGMGNEQFF
TRBJ2-7,NA,TRBV6-1,NA,CASSGQQTGSYEQYF
TRBJ2-7,NA,TRBV4-2,TRBD1,CASSQDPDRDYEQYF
TRBJ1-2,NA,TRBV5-1,NA,CASSPLGEGYGYTF
TRBJ1-2,NA,TRBV7-2,TRBD1,CASSFPLTGGGGYTF
TRBJ2-4,NA,TRBV7-9,TRBD1,CASSLTTGGGNIQYF
TRBJ2-7,NA,TRBV14,NA,CASSLNLEKYF
TRBJ2-5,NA,TRBV7-2,NA,CASSQNQETQYF
TRBJ2-3,NA,TRBV6-1,TRBD1,CASEGQGHNTDTQYF
TRBJ2-7,once,TRBV7-2,NA,CASSGGTPPFGEQYF
TRBJ2-1,NA,TRBV27,TRBD2,CATDTSGSTGEQFF
TRBJ2-1,NA,TRBV4-3,TRBD2,CASSQVPPGGLAGTYNEQFF
TRBJ1-6,NA,TRBV5-1,TRBD1,CASSYIQGGASPLHF
TRBJ2-6,once,TRBV27,NA,CASSLQGSGANVLTF
TRBJ1-1,NA,TRBV5-1,TRBD1,CASSLFRGTTEAFF
TRBJ2-7,NA,TRBV21-1,NA,CASGKREGHEQYF
TRBJ2-2,NA,TRBV25-1,NA,CASSVYLNTGELFF
TRBJ1-3,few,TRBV15,NA,CATSREGAQSGNTIYF
TRBJ1-3,NA,TRBV5-6,NA,CASSLLGQPSDSGNTIYF
TRBJ2-5,NA,TRBV7-2,TRBD2,CASSSGLAGYETQYF
TRBJ2-5,NA,TRBV7-2,NA,CASSLSPAMETQYF
TRBJ2-1,NA,TRBV6-1,NA,CASSNQKGAYNEQFF
TRBJ1-5,NA,TRBV5-6,TRBD1,CASSLWAGGLQPQHF
TRBJ1-1,NA,TRBV7-8,NA,CASSYRFGQGNTEAFF
TRBJ1-5,NA,TRBV27,TRBD1,CASSLSGTGGTQPQHF
TRBJ1-4,few,TRBV19,NA,CASKENEKLFF
TRBJ1-2,NA,TRBV7-8,NA,CASSMTATTPTF
TRBJ1-2,NA,TRBV9,TRBD1,CASSEGATNYGYTF
TRBJ2-1,once,TRBV7-8,TRBD2,CAVGLGAGGYNEQFF
TRBJ2-6,NA,TRBV5-1,NA,CASSLPGRNVLTF
TRBJ2-1,NA,TRBV5-6,NA,CASSLWIDSSYNEQFF
TRBJ1-1,few,TRBV6-6,NA,CASSSRPNSEAFF
TRBJ1-3,few,TRBV7-2,TRBD1,CASSLIRDSAGNTIYF
TRBJ2-3,few,TRBV27,NA,CATEEPSTDTQYF
TRBJ1-1,once,TRBV11-2,NA,CASSLGVRTEAFF
TRBJ2-3,NA,TRBV25-1,TRBD1,CASSFGQGADTQYF
TRBJ2-4,NA,TRBV7-2,NA,CASSLAPPGVAKNIQYF
TRBJ2-5,NA,TRBV6-5,NA,CASRGLWETQYF
TRBJ2-3,NA,TRBV2,NA,CASSYDSLTDTQYF
TRBJ1-2,NA,TRBV19,TRBD1,CASCNFNRGRGYGYTF
TRBJ2-2,NA,TRBV9,NA,CASSVRGGINTGELFF
TRBJ2-1,NA,TRBV5-1,TRBD1,CASSLVGIQGSSYNEQFF
TRBJ1-4,NA,TRBV28,NA,CASSARTVAGKLFF
TRBJ1-2,NA,TRBV12-2,NA,CASRSPRGIDRLAHGLTFYGYTF
TRBJ1-3,NA,TRBV6-1,NA,CASSAYVESSGNTIYF
TRBJ1-1,NA,TRBV28,TRBD1,CASTQRQGWTKAFF
TRBJ2-7,NA,TRBV14,TRBD1,CASSQVGRGSYEQYF
TRBJ2-7,NA,TRBV5-1,NA,CASSLGEEHLMYF
TRBJ1-1,NA,TRBV6-1,NA,CASHRTDINTEAFF
TRBJ2-3,NA,TRBV6-1,NA,CASSDQAGSSTDTQYF